This T cell receptor (beta chain) was sequenced during a study of cytomegalovirus exposure and HLA in healthy donors. Germline loops: CDR1 SGDLS, CDR2 YYNGEE. V dropped 4 bases and J dropped 4; count of bases not matched to a gene: 5. The CDR3 consists of 15 residues. For this clone: Antigen: not known.

A multiplex PCR was run with 60 Vbeta primers and 13 Jbeta primers. Assay used: immunoSEQ multiplex PCR; TCRdb lists only in-frame clones, some missing. The table records 75,000 to 90,000 clones, about 9.4% of them present only once. Study-wide points: Despite most TCR sequences being rare, some public TCRs occurred in many donors. Roughly 170 TCR beta chains were listed as cytomegalovirus-associated.

Sequencing was performed on PBMCs. The chain carries TRBV9 and TRBJ2-5; TRBD1 matches 12 bases. This TCR was sampled from a man in his sixties in good health and CMV-seropositive. The CDR3 is CASSTRDRGPETQYF. CDR3 in DNA: TGTGCCAGCAGCACCCGGGACAGGGGGCCAGAGACCCAGTACTTC.